The sequence of this TCR beta chain was determined in a study of OX40 agonist ivuxolimab in advanced cancers. Using immunoSEQ multiplex PCR, the repertoire was profiled, and TCRdb retains in-frame clones only, with some absent. This sample carries about 79,000 clones, 94% of them seen once, and the ten largest clones take over 9%. The V end was cut by 1 base, the J end by 5 bases, with 3 bases between. Germline CDR1 reads LGHNA; CDR2 reads YNFKEQ. This CDR3 is built from 11 residues. This receptor was taken from an adult with an advanced solid tumor such as melanoma, head and neck, liver or kidney cancer. The V and J genes are TRBV4-2 and TRBJ2-7; D is ambiguous. Sequencing was performed on CD4+ or CD8+ T cells sorted from blood, taken in a trial of the OX40 agonist ivuxolimab. CDR3 residues: CASSQVNEQYF. CDR3 DNA: TGTGCCAGCAGCCAAGTAAACGAGCAGTACTTC.